A single sample gave rise to the 7 T cell receptor beta chains below, sequenced in a study of cytomegalovirus exposure and HLA in healthy donors (dated by TCRdb to about 2017). Libraries came from the immunoSEQ multiplex PCR assay. The multiplex PCR relied on a mix of 60 forward primers for TCR Vbeta segments and 13 reverse primers for TCR Jbeta segments. TCRdb took this table from immuneACCESS and kept in-frame rearrangements with V and J called. Such tables lack part of the clones; where checked against another copy, unresolved V genes explain under half of the gap, and the rest is unexplained. In all, the sample holds about 140,000 clones, and roughly 80% of those were seen once. 1.2% of the sample goes to the ten largest clones. Sequencing input: PBMCs. The receptors come from a female donor in good health and CMV-seronegative.

This clone was counted a few times. This sample also contains other DNA sequences that code for the same CDR3. The CDR3 bases are TGTGCCAGCAGTGCCGTCAATGAGCAGTTCTTC. Translation gives CASSAVNEQFF. The chain uses TRBV6-1 and TRBJ2-1, with D unclear. Germline assignment: CDR1 MNHNS and CDR2 SASEGT. V lost 4 bases, J lost 6 bases, and 4 bases lay in between. CDR3 size: 11 residues.

This sequence joins TRBV6-1 and TRBJ1-1; TRBD1 is a possible D gene (5 bases). V lost 3 bases and J lost 6, with 14 bases in between. From germline, CDR1 is MNHNS and CDR2 SASEGT. CDR3 length equals 14 residues. The CDR3 DNA sequence: TGTGCCAGCAGTGACGCAGGGAATTTCGCTGAAGCTTTCTTT. Amino acids: CASSDAGNFAEAFF.

The genes are TRBV25-1 and TRBJ1-2; D gene uncertain. The CDR3 spans 11 residues. V shed 5 bases and J shed 4 bases, with 5 bases lying between them. Per germline, CDR1 MGHDK and CDR2 SYGVNS. The CDR3 coding sequence is TGTGCCAGCAGTAAAGCCTATGGCTACACCTTC. Protein product: CASSKAYGYTF.

The CDR3 loop reads CASTGGVGEKLFF. The CDR3 DNA is TGTGCCAGCACTGGGGGGGTGGGTGAAAAACTGTTTTTT. The chain combines TRBV28 with TRBJ1-4, with D perhaps TRBD1 (5 bases). The CDR3 runs to 13 residues. CDR1 and CDR2 (germline): MDHEN, SYDVKM. Trimming took 7 bases from V and 7 from J, leaving 13 bases between them.

The rearrangement joins TRBV2 to TRBJ2-7, with D possibly being TRBD2 (6 bases). This CDR3 has 13 amino acids. Germline CDR1 is SNHLY and CDR2 is FYNNEI. The CDR3 here is CASGELEPGEQYF. CDR3 coding DNA: TGTGCTTCGGGGGAGCTCGAACCTGGCGAGCAGTACTTC.

This sequence joins TRBV11-1 and TRBJ1-4, with no clear D. The V gene lost 1 base and the J gene lost 8 bases, with 8 bases spanning the gap. CDR1 and CDR2 (germline): SGHAT, FQDESV (reference sequence). The CDR3 spans 13 residues. CDR3 residues: CASSLEPLEKLFF. CDR3 nucleotides: TGTGCCAGCAGCTTAGAGCCTCTCGAAAAACTGTTTTTT.

J is TRBJ2-3 and V is TRBV25-1, with D hard to call. The CDR3 consists of 15 residues. With 2 bases removed from V and 0 bases from J, the gap between germline ends came to 9 bases. Germline-derived CDR1 and CDR2 are MGHDK and SYGVNS. The CDR3 spells CASSEELASTDTQYF. CDR3 nucleotides: TGTGCCAGCAGTGAAGAGCTCGCTAGCACAGATACGCAGTATTTT.